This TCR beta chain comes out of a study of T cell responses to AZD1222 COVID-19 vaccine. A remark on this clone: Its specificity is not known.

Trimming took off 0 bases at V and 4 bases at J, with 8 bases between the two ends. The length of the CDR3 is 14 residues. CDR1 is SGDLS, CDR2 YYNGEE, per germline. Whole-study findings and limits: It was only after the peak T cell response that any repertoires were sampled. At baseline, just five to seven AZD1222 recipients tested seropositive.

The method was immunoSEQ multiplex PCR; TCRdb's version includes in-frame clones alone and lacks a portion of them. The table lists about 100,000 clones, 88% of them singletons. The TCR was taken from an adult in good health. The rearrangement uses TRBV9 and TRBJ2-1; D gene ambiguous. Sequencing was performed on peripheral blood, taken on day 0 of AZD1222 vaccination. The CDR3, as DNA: TGTGCCAGCAGCGTAGGAGACTTGTACAATGAGCAGTTCTTC. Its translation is CASSVGDLYNEQFF.